Described below is a single TCR beta chain sequence and its context. This entry comes from a study of cytomegalovirus exposure and HLA in healthy donors. The CDR3 totals 15 residues. With 1 base clipped from V and 3 bases from J, the junction kept 4 bases outside the gene matches. The V gene's germline CDR1 is SNHLY and CDR2 FYNNEI. PCR involved 60 Vbeta and 13 Jbeta primers. The protocol was immunoSEQ multiplex PCR, while the TCRdb copy is restricted to in-frame clones and leaves out a portion. The profile covers 120,000 or so clones, with roughly 85% appearing a single time and around 19% taken by the ten largest.

The receptor was isolated from a man between 18 and 35 years old in good health and CMV-seropositive. The chain couples TRBV2 to TRBJ2-3; 7 nucleotides line up with TRBD1. Input material: PBMCs. CDR3 coding DNA: TGTGCCAGCAGTGAAGGGCCCAGGGGGACAGATACGCAGTATTTT. This gives the protein CASSEGPRGTDTQYF.